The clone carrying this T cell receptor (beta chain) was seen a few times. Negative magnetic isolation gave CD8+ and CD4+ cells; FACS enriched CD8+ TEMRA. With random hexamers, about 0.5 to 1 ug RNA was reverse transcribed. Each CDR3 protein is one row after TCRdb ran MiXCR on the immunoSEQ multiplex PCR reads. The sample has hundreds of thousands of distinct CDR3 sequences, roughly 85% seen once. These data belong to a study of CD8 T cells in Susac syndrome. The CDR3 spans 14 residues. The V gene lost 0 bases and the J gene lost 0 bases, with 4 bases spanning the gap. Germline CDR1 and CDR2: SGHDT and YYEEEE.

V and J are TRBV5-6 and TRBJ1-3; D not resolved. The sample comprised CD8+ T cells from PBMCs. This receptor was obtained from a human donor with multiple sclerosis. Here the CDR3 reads CASSLASSGNTIYF. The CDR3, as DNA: TGTGCCAGCAGCTTGGCCAGCTCTGGAAACACCATATATTTT.